A selection of T cell receptor beta chains follows, all from one sample in a study of shared T cell receptors in the human thymus. Clones were read by immunoSEQ multiplex PCR, and TCRdb kept only the in-frame ones, dropping some. Of hundreds of thousands of clones in the sample, around 87% were seen once. The same data also contributed to another study, on human thymus T cells.

Specimen: thymocytes. All receptors derive from a boy younger than two with a congenital heart defect. CDR3s include the opening cysteine and the closing phenylalanine or tryptophan. Each record gives: J gene, clone size, V gene, D gene, CDR3 DNA, CDR3 protein. D genes are given only for firm matches. Clone size, where shown, is once, few, many, or a class for clones that have expanded.

>TRBJ2-1|.|TRBV28|.
TGTGCCAGCAGTTCATTGGTCCGGGTGTCCTACAATGAGCAGTTCTTC
CASSSLVRVSYNEQFF
>TRBJ2-5|.|TRBV5-6|.
TGTGCCAGCAGCTCCCAACACCTCCAAGAGACCCAGTACTTC
CASSSQHLQETQYF
>TRBJ1-6|.|TRBV4-3|.
TGCGCCAGCAGCCAAGATGGGGCACAGAGACGAAATAATTCCCCCCTCCACTTT
CASSQDGAQRRNNSPLHF
>TRBJ1-1|.|TRBV28|.
TGTGCCAGCAGCCGTGGGGGGGGGAACACTGAAGCTTTCTTT
CASSRGGGNTEAFF
>TRBJ2-2|.|TRBV15|.
TGTGCCACCAGCAGAGACGGGGGGCCGGGCACCGGGGAGCTGTTTTTT
CATSRDGGPGTGELFF
>TRBJ1-2|.|TRBV6-6|.
TGTGCCAGCAGTTACCCCCGGGGTGTCTATGGCTACACCTTC
CASSYPRGVYGYTF
>TRBJ2-3|.|TRBV6-4|.
TGTGCCAGCAGTGATGGACTAGGGGGAGATACGCAGTATTTT
CASSDGLGGDTQYF
>TRBJ1-1|.|TRBV5-1|TRBD1
TGCGCCAGCAGCTTGGTTGGACCAAAAGGAGGACAGGTGAACACTGAAGCTTTCTTT
CASSLVGPKGGQVNTEAFF
>TRBJ2-7|.|TRBV11-2|.
TGTGCCAGCAGCGAATTGAGCGATAGTCCCTACGAGCAGTACTTC
CASSELSDSPYEQYF
>TRBJ2-3|.|TRBV7-7|TRBD1
TGTGCCAGCAGCCCGGGGACAGTTAGCACAGATACGCAGTATTTT
CASSPGTVSTDTQYF
>TRBJ2-2|.|TRBV5-1|.
TGCGCCAGCAGCGCGGACAGATACACCGGGGAGCTGTTTTTT
CASSADRYTGELFF
>TRBJ2-7|.|TRBV6-5|TRBD1
TGTGCCAGCAGTTATCAGGGGGCCCACGAGCAGTACTTC
CASSYQGAHEQYF
>TRBJ2-7|.|TRBV10-3|TRBD1
TGTGCCATCAGTCCCCCTTACAGGGGGAACGAGCAGTACTTC
CAISPPYRGNEQYF
>TRBJ2-7|.|TRBV7-9|TRBD1
TGTGCCAGCAGCTTATCGGGGGCCGGGACAGGGGGGTCCGAGCAGTACTTC
CASSLSGAGTGGSEQYF
>TRBJ2-1|.|TRBV6-1|TRBD2
TGTGCCAGCAGTGAAGTGAGCGGGAAGACCTACAATGAGCAGTTCTTC
CASSEVSGKTYNEQFF
>TRBJ1-1|.|TRBV7-9|.
TGTGCCAGCAGCTTATTCGGGGTGAGCACTGAAGCTTTCTTT
CASSLFGVSTEAFF
>TRBJ2-7|few|TRBV4-3|TRBD2
TGCGCCAGCAGCCAAGAGAGCGGGAGGTGCGAGCAGTACTTC
CASSQESGRCEQYF
>TRBJ1-6|few|TRBV2|TRBD1
TGTGCCAGCAGGGGACAGGGCGGGTTCCAGGCCCTCCACTTT
CASRGQGGFQALHF
>TRBJ2-1|.|TRBV28|.
TGTGCCAGCAGTCATATCGGAGGCCCTTACAATGAGCAGTTCTTC
CASSHIGGPYNEQFF
>TRBJ1-5|.|TRBV2|TRBD1
TGTGCCAGCAGTGAAGCGGACAGGGATGGCAATCAGCCCCAGCATTTT
CASSEADRDGNQPQHF
>TRBJ1-6|few|TRBV14|.
TGTGCCAGCAGCCAAGAGGGGGCAGGGGAGGGAAATTCACCCCTCCACTTT
CASSQEGAGEGNSPLHF
>TRBJ1-1|.|TRBV28|.
TGTGCCAGCAGTCCCAACAGGGACGGGTGGGTAGCTTTCTTT
CASSPNRDGWVAFF
>TRBJ2-5|.|TRBV28|TRBD2
TGTGCCAGCAGTTTATTAGCGGGGGGGCAAGAGACCCAGTACTTC
CASSLLAGGQETQYF
>TRBJ1-3|.|TRBV28|.
TGTGCCAGTAAAGGAAACACCATATATTTT
CASKGNTIYF
>TRBJ2-1|few|TRBV11-2|TRBD2
TGTGCCAGCAGCCTAGCGGGAAAGAAATACAATGAGCAGTTCTTC
CASSLAGKKYNEQFF
>TRBJ1-5|.|TRBV10-3|TRBD1
TGTGCCATCAGTGCCCACTCACCCCACCCGCGGAAACAGAGGGGGCCGAGTAGCAATCAGCCCCAGCATTTT
CAISAHSPHPRKQRGPSSNQPQHF
>TRBJ1-1|.|TRBV29-1|.
TGCAGCGTTATCCGACAGGAGACTCTCGTGAACACTGAAGCTTTCTTT
CSVIRQETLVNTEAFF
>TRBJ2-7|once|TRBV7-7|.
TGTGCCAGCAGCCCTCTGGGACTCCACGAGCAGTACTTC
CASSPLGLHEQYF
>TRBJ2-1|.|TRBV11-2|TRBD2
TGTGCCAGCAGCTTAGAAGGGACTAGCGGGAGTAAATACAATGAGCAGTTCTTC
CASSLEGTSGSKYNEQFF
>TRBJ1-6|.|TRBV7-2|.
TGTGCCAGCAGCTTAGATCCAGGGAACGGTGCCCTCCACTTT
CASSLDPGNGALHF
>TRBJ2-1|.|TRBV4-1|.
TGCGCCAGCAGCCCGGTCGAACGGGATGAGCAGTTCTTC
CASSPVERDEQFF
>TRBJ1-6|.|TRBV2|TRBD1
TGTGCCAGCAGTGAACACAGGGGCTATAATTCACCCCTCCACTTT
CASSEHRGYNSPLHF
>TRBJ1-1|.|TRBV5-1|TRBD1
TGCGCCAGCAGGGGACAGGGAGAGAACACTGAAGCTTTCTTT
CASRGQGENTEAFF
>TRBJ2-5|.|TRBV19|TRBD2
TGTGCCAGTAGTGCTAGCGGGAGGAGAGAAGAGACCCAGTACTTC
CASSASGRREETQYF
>TRBJ2-3|.|TRBV7-2|TRBD2
TGTGCCAGCAGAGGGCCCCTAGCGGGGGGCTGGTATTTT
CASRGPLAGGWYF
>TRBJ2-5|.|TRBV7-2|TRBD2
TGTGCCAGCAGCTTAGCTCGGAATAGCGGGAGATCTGGGGAGACCCAGTACTTC
CASSLARNSGRSGETQYF
>TRBJ1-2|.|TRBV28|.
TGTGCCAGCAGCCATGACTTGTCGGACTATGGCTACACCTTC
CASSHDLSDYGYTF
>TRBJ2-7|.|TRBV6-1|TRBD1
TGTGCCAGCAGTGCACAGGGGGCGTCCTACGAGCAGTACTTC
CASSAQGASYEQYF
>TRBJ1-1|.|TRBV27|.
TGTGCCAGCATCGGGGGGTTGGGCACTGAAGCTTTCTTT
CASIGGLGTEAFF
>TRBJ2-1|.|TRBV6-5|TRBD2
TGTGCCAGCAGTCCGATAGCGGGGGGCAATGAGCAGTTCTTC
CASSPIAGGNEQFF